Shown below are 17 T cell receptor beta chains from a single sample sequenced in a study of intratumoral heterogeneity in liver cancer. Tumour samples came from separate, distinct regions of the hepatocellular carcinoma nodule. Assay: immunoSEQ multiplex PCR; the TCRdb copy retains only in-frame clones and omits some. The repertoire includes about 3,500 clones, approximately 45% of them detected once, and roughly 28% sits in the top ten. The material sequenced was tumor tissue, taken before any cancer treatment. These receptors came from a man aged 65 to 85 with hepatocellular carcinoma.

This clone was recorded once. This chain joins TRBV5-8 and TRBJ1-5; D is unclear. The CDR3 runs to 14 residues. The germline CDR1 and CDR2 sequences are SGHTS and YDEGEE. V lost 6 bases and J lost 0, with 10 bases in between. DNA of the CDR3: TGTGCCAGCACGGCGGATTATAGCAATCAGCCCCAGCATTTT. Translating gives CASTADYSNQPQHF.

V gene TRBV19 combines with J gene TRBJ1-4; D remains ambiguous. There are 15 residues in the CDR3. Deletions cut 4 bases from V and 4 bases from J, with 13 bases between. Germline CDR1 LNHDA, CDR2 SQIVND (reference sequence). The CDR3 nucleotides read TGTGCCAGTAGTACTACTGCGAGTTTTAATGAAAAACTGTTTTTT. Translated, it gives CASSTTASFNEKLFF.

The chain combines TRBV5-6 with TRBJ1-1; maybe TRBD1 (6 bases). Trimming removed 2 bases from V and 5 bases from J, with 22 bases in between. The CDR3 contains 17 residues. Per the germline V gene, CDR1 is SGHDT and CDR2 is YYEEEE. This CDR3 is CASSFGGRGFVGTEAFF. DNA of the CDR3: TGTGCCAGCAGCTTCGGGGGGCGCGGGTTTGTAGGTACTGAAGCTTTCTTT. Complete variable domain (other parts from reference TRBV5-6 and TRBJ1-1): DAGVTQSPTHLIKTRGQQVTLRCSPKSGHDTVSWYQQALGQGPQFIFQYYEEEERQRGNFPDRFSGHQFPNYSSELNVNALLLGDSALYLCASSFGGRGFVGTEAFFGQGTRLTVV.

This chain joins TRBV5-1 and TRBJ2-2; 9 nucleotides align to TRBD1. Looked up from germline, CDR1 is SGHRS and CDR2 is YFSETQ. V trimming: 0 bases; J trimming: 5 bases; junction bases outside the gene matches: 8. This CDR3 spans 17 amino acids. CDR3 sequence (DNA): TGCGCCAGCAGCTTGGCTGTGGGGACAGGGTATACCGGGGAGCTGTTTTTT. As protein: CASSLAVGTGYTGELFF.

The genes are TRBV19 and TRBJ1-1, with D possibly being TRBD1 (5 bases). This CDR3 region has 14 residues. V lost 4 bases to trimming and J lost 4 bases, with 13 bases between them. Germline loops: CDR1 LNHDA, CDR2 SQIVND (reference sequence). The CDR3 DNA reads as TGTGCCAGTAGTACACCGCAGGGTGGCACTGAAGCTTTCTTT. Its translation is CASSTPQGGTEAFF.

This clone is classed as medium-sized (0.01 to 0.1%). This chain joins TRBV7-9 and TRBJ2-7, with D hard to call. The germline gives CDR1 SEHNR, CDR2 FQNEAQ (reference sequence). The CDR3 sequence is 14 residues long. With 5 bases removed from V and 4 bases from J, the gap between germline ends came to 15 bases. Here the CDR3 reads CASSRSTGSYEQYF. The CDR3, as DNA: TGTGCCAGCAGCCGATCGACTGGTAGTTACGAGCAGTACTTC. The variable domain in full, completed from reference TRBV7-9 and TRBJ2-7, reads DTGVSQNPRHKITKRGQNVTFRCDPISEHNRLYWYRQTLGQGPEFLTYFQNEAQLEKSRLLSDRFSAERPKGSFSTLEIQRTEQGDSAMYLCASSRSTGSYEQYFGPGTRLTVT.

In its sample, this clone ranks as medium-sized. This chain connects TRBV10-2 to TRBJ2-1; 8 bases line up with TRBD2. The CDR3 is 15 amino acids. With 6 bases clipped from V and 7 bases from J, the junction kept 11 bases outside the gene matches. Germline V lookup: CDR1 WSHSY, CDR2 SAAADI. This chain's CDR3 is CASRGYVAGKNEQFF. DNA for the CDR3: TGCGCCAGCAGAGGATACGTAGCGGGGAAGAATGAGCAGTTCTTC.

By share, this clone ranks as large. The chain employs TRBV27 and TRBJ2-7; D may be TRBD2 (6 bases). The CDR3 is 15 amino acids. From germline, CDR1 is MNHEY and CDR2 SMNVEV (reference sequence). CDR3 in amino acids: CASSLRAIAGLSCNV. For the CDR3, the DNA is TGTGCCAGCAGTTTACGTGCTATCGCGGGACTCTCGTGTAACGTC.

V gene TRBV10-2 combines with J gene TRBJ1-2; tentative D call: TRBD1 (5 bases). Germline V gene sequence: CDR1 WSHSY, CDR2 SAAADI. This CDR3 has 15 residues. Trimming took 6 bases from V and 8 from J, leaving 22 bases between them. CDR3 residues: CASSVAGTSLTGYTF. CDR3 coding DNA: TGCGCCAGCAGCGTTGCCGGGACCTCATTAACGGGCTACACCTTC.

The chain combines TRBV7-6 with TRBJ2-5; 13 bases align to TRBD2. Trimming removed 1 base from V and 8 bases from J; junction bases left unmatched: 7. Germline V gene data show CDR1 as SGHVS and CDR2 as FNYEAQ. The CDR3 has 16 residues. DNA of the CDR3: TGTGCCAGCAGCTTAGGGCTCGGACTAGCGGGGGACACCCAGTACTTC. Amino acid sequence: CASSLGLGLAGDTQYF.

The chain uses TRBV4-1 and TRBJ1-3; D uncertain. Trimming shortened V by 0 bases and J by 4 bases, and 13 bases separated the two germline ends. Germline CDR1 and CDR2: MGHRA and YSYEKL. The CDR3 loop spans 16 amino acids. The CDR3 sequence: CASSQDGPDLGNTIYF. CDR3 in DNA: TGCGCCAGCAGCCAAGATGGACCTGACCTCGGAAACACCATATATTTT.

This rearrangement joins TRBV28 to TRBJ2-5; 9 bases agree with TRBD1. The trim removed 8 bases at V and 2 bases at J, leaving 9 bases unmatched. The CDR3 is 15 residues long. Germline values: CDR1 MDHEN, CDR2 SYDVKM. CDR3 coding DNA: TGTGCCAGCGGCCGACAGGGGGGCATACAAGAGACCCAGTACTTC. This encodes CASGRQGGIQETQYF.

This chain uses TRBV5-1 with TRBJ1-6, with a possible D match to TRBD1 (6 bases). V dropped 0 bases and J dropped 0 bases, with 13 bases sitting between them. This CDR3 has 18 amino acids. CDR1 and CDR2 from the germline V gene are SGHRS and YFSETQ. The CDR3, as DNA: TGCGCCAGCAGCTTGGGGACAGCCCTTGTCTCCTATAATTCACCCCTCCACTTT. Translation: CASSLGTALVSYNSPLHF.

V is TRBV5-1 and J is TRBJ2-1; weak D call: TRBD1 (6 bases). Trimming pared 0 bases from V and 12 bases from J, leaving 10 bases between. Germline V lookup: CDR1 SGHRS, CDR2 YFSETQ. CDR3 length: 12 amino acids. CDR3 in amino acids: CASSLGGQGQFF. The CDR3 DNA follows: TGCGCCAGCAGCTTGGGGGGACAAGGGCAGTTCTTC.

This clone was picked up a small number of times. The genes are TRBV6-5 and TRBJ2-7; 7 nucleotides line up with TRBD1. J was trimmed by 6 bases and V by 4 bases; bases with no gene match: 12. In germline, CDR1 is MNHEY, CDR2 SVGAGI. The CDR3 is 15 amino acids. In DNA, the CDR3 is TGTGCCAGCAGTTTTCACCGACAGGGCTCTGGCGAGCAGTACTTC. Its translation is CASSFHRQGSGEQYF.

V is TRBV6-5 and J is TRBJ1-2; no firm D call. V was clipped by 8 bases and J by 0 bases, with 13 bases between them. Looked up from germline, CDR1 is MNHEY and CDR2 is SVGAGI. CDR3 length equals 14 residues. The CDR3 spells CASFPAPPNYGYTF. The CDR3 DNA is TGTGCCAGCTTCCCAGCCCCCCCTAACTATGGCTACACCTTC.

The chain is built from TRBV3-1 (or the pseudogene TRBV3-2) and TRBJ2-2; 9 positions agree with TRBD1. Germline V gene data show CDR1 as LGHDT and CDR2 as YNNKEL (reference sequence). V gave up 5 bases and J gave up 6 bases; unmatched junction bases: 7. The CDR3 runs to 15 residues. CDR3 in amino acids: CASSLTGGKAGELFF. The CDR3 DNA follows: TGTGCCAGCAGCTTGACAGGGGGAAAGGCCGGGGAGCTGTTTTTT.